Listed below are T cell receptor beta chains from one sample, sequenced in a study of blood T cell repertoires in COVID-19. Method: immunoSEQ multiplex PCR; TCRdb's copy keeps in-frame clones and lacks some. This sample has about 260,000 clones, with roughly 80% found just once. What was sequenced was peripheral blood. The receptor source for this set is a man aged 60 to 75 with acute or convalescent COVID-19. CDR3s include the opening cysteine and the closing phenylalanine or tryptophan. The D gene is left open where the match is weak. Not all rows give a size; the values are once, few, many and, for expanded clones, a class.

J gene,V gene,D gene,clone size,CDR3 DNA,CDR3 protein
TRBJ1-1,TRBV5-1,.,.,TGCGCCAGCAGCTCCGGACTGGGAAACACTGAAGCTTTCTTT,CASSSGLGNTEAFF
TRBJ1-2,TRBV4-1,.,.,TGCGCCAGCAGCCAGGGGAGGCTCGAGTTCCCTGAGGGCTACACCTTC,CASSQGRLEFPEGYTF
TRBJ2-3,TRBV18,TRBD2,.,TGTGCCAGCTCACCAGGACTAGCGGGGAGCACAGATACGCAGTATTTT,CASSPGLAGSTDTQYF
TRBJ1-6,TRBV3-1/TRBV3-2,TRBD1,.,TGTGCCAGCAGCCCAAACAGGGGTAATTCACCCCTCCACTTT,CASSPNRGNSPLHF
TRBJ2-1,TRBV14,.,.,TGTGCCAGCAGCCTCCGGACAGTAAGCTACAATGAGCAGTTCTTC,CASSLRTVSYNEQFF
TRBJ2-7,TRBV7-9,TRBD1,.,TGTGCCAGCAGCTTCGGGACAGGGCCCTACGAGCAGTACTTC,CASSFGTGPYEQYF
TRBJ1-1,TRBV19,.,few,TGTGCCAGTAGTGAACTTGATACAGCTAACACTGAAGCTTTCTTT,CASSELDTANTEAFF
TRBJ2-4,TRBV5-4,.,.,TGTGCCAGCAGCTTGACAGGGTTCCTAGCCAAAAACATTCAGTACTTC,CASSLTGFLAKNIQYF
TRBJ1-3,TRBV6-5,.,few,TGTGCCAGCACAGAATCTGGAAACACCATATATTTT,CASTESGNTIYF
TRBJ2-7,TRBV15,.,once,TGTGCCACCAGCGGAGGGGCTTTCCCAACTTACGAGCAGTACTTC,CATSGGAFPTYEQYF
TRBJ1-6,TRBV3-1/TRBV3-2,.,.,TGTGCCAGCAGCCATGCCGGTTCCTATAATTCACCCCTCCACTTT,CASSHAGSYNSPLHF
TRBJ2-5,TRBV7-2,TRBD2,.,TGTGCCAGCAGCATCCGACTAGCGGGGCAACAAGAGACCCAGTACTTC,CASSIRLAGQQETQYF
TRBJ1-3,TRBV5-1,TRBD1,.,TGCGCCAGCAGCCTGCAGGGGGCAGGGGGAAACACCATATATTTT,CASSLQGAGGNTIYF
TRBJ1-6,TRBV27,.,once,TGTGCCAGCAGTTTACCGGGGAACAATTCACCCCTCCACTTT,CASSLPGNNSPLHF
TRBJ1-4,TRBV6-5,TRBD1,.,TGTGCCAGCAGTTACTCAACGACAGGGGGAGAAAAACTGTTTTTT,CASSYSTTGGEKLFF
TRBJ2-5,TRBV3-1/TRBV3-2,.,.,TGTGCCAGCAGCCAGCTAGGAGGGGAGACCCAGTACTTC,CASSQLGGETQYF
TRBJ1-2,TRBV6-5,TRBD1,.,TGTGCCAGCAGTTACTTACGTAGGGACAGCTATGGCTACACCTTC,CASSYLRRDSYGYTF
TRBJ2-3,TRBV30,TRBD2,.,TGTGCCCGGGCATCGGGGGGGGAGGCAGATACGCAGTATTTT,CARASGGEADTQYF
TRBJ2-7,TRBV28,.,.,TGTGCCAGCAGCCCGACAGCTTACGAGCAGTACTTC,CASSPTAYEQYF
TRBJ1-1,TRBV7-6,TRBD1,.,TGTGCCAGCAGCTTAGAACAGGGGGACACTGAAGCTTTCTTT,CASSLEQGDTEAFF
TRBJ1-4,TRBV3-1/TRBV3-2,.,.,TGTGCCAGCAGCCAACTCGACAGCGCAACTAATGAAAAACTGTTTTTT,CASSQLDSATNEKLFF
TRBJ1-2,TRBV5-4,TRBD1,few,TGTGCCAGCAGCCGAGGGACAGGTGGGGAGAAGGGCTACACCTTC,CASSRGTGGEKGYTF
TRBJ1-5,TRBV25-1,TRBD1,once,TGTGCCAGCAGTGCACAGGGGCGTCAGCCCCAGCATTTT,CASSAQGRQPQHF
TRBJ2-5,TRBV7-8,.,.,TGTGCCAGCAGCTCCGGACAAAATCAAGAGACCCAGTACTTC,CASSSGQNQETQYF
TRBJ2-7,TRBV18,TRBD1,.,TGTGCCAGCTCACGGTATCAGGGGGCAGACGAGCAGTACTTC,CASSRYQGADEQYF